These T cell receptor beta chains were read from a single sample in a study of cytomegalovirus exposure and HLA in healthy donors. Only in-frame clones appear in the TCRdb table, and some are missing; sequencing was by immunoSEQ multiplex PCR. The sample records approximately 150,000 clones, roughly 80% being singletons. Sequenced input: PBMCs. The receptors were sampled from a woman aged 50 to 60 in good health and CMV-seronegative. The CDR3 runs from the conserved cysteine through the conserved F or W. The D gene is left open where the match is weak. Clone size is given for some rows only: seen once, a few or many times, or a class if the clone is expanded.

j_call | clone_size | d_call | v_call | cdr3_aa | cdr3_nt
TRBJ2-7 | NA | TRBD1 | TRBV14 | CASSLRKGQGLSYEQYF | TGTGCCAGCAGCCTGAGGAAGGGACAGGGGTTATCCTACGAGCAGTACTTC
TRBJ2-3 | few | TRBD1 | TRBV2 | CASSRRGQDTDTQYF | TGTGCCAGCAGTCGTAGGGGACAGGACACAGATACGCAGTATTTT
TRBJ2-3 | NA | NA | TRBV9 | CASSESSRSDTQYF | TGTGCCAGCAGCGAGTCCTCGAGGTCAGATACGCAGTATTTT
TRBJ2-1 | NA | TRBD1 | TRBV2 | CASSEAQDRVARNEQFF | TGTGCCAGCAGTGAAGCTCAGGACAGGGTGGCACGCAATGAGCAGTTCTTC
TRBJ2-2 | once | NA | TRBV7-9 | CASSLLTGAGELFF | TGTGCCAGCAGCTTACTTACGGGGGCCGGGGAGCTGTTTTTT
TRBJ1-1 | NA | NA | TRBV28 | CASSLGGRHTEAFF | TGTGCCAGTTCACTCGGGGGGCGGCACACTGAAGCTTTCTTT
TRBJ1-4 | NA | NA | TRBV19 | CASTVTGTEKLFF | TGTGCCAGTACGGTGACCGGGACAGAAAAACTGTTTTTT
TRBJ1-3 | NA | TRBD1 | TRBV2 | CASGTVGNTIYF | TGTGCCAGCGGGACAGTTGGAAACACCATATATTTT
TRBJ2-7 | once | NA | TRBV5-4 | CASSLVEDRATSYEQYF | TGTGCCAGCAGCTTGGTAGAAGACAGAGCGACCTCCTACGAGCAGTACTTC
TRBJ2-7 | NA | TRBD2 | TRBV18 | CASSPLSGGPSYEQYF | TGTGCCAGCTCACCACTTTCGGGAGGGCCGTCCTACGAGCAGTACTTC